This T cell receptor beta chain was profiled in a study of control samples from healthy donors and cancer patients. This CDR3 has 14 amino acids. Germline CDR1 reads MNHEY; CDR2 reads SMNVEV (reference sequence). The V and J ends lost 5 bases and 6 bases respectively, with 14 bases between them. Profiling relied on immunoSEQ multiplex PCR, and the TCRdb table lists in-frame clones only, not all of them. The sample carries under 150,000 clones, 93% recorded once. The TCR originated in a man aged 25 to 45 in good health. The genes are TRBV27 and TRBJ2-1; D ambiguous. Sequenced: blood. Written as DNA, the CDR3 is TGTGCCAGCAGTAGGCTACCTCTAAGCAATGAGCAGTTCTTC. Its translation is CASSRLPLSNEQFF.